The present TCR beta chain was sequenced within a study of CD8 T cells in ankylosing spondylitis. This CDR3 spans 14 amino acids. Looked up from germline, CDR1 is DFQATT and CDR2 is SNEGSKA (reference sequence). Trimming left V 3 bases short and J 0 bases short, with 10 bases between. TCRdb processed the 5' RACE reads anew with MiXCR; each CDR3 protein has one entry. The data contain roughly 150,000 distinct CDR3 sequences, about 32% of them singletons. Material for sequencing was synovial fluid, either unsorted or a sorted T cell fraction (not recorded which). The clonotype was recovered from a male donor with ankylosing spondylitis. V usage is TRBV20-1 and J usage is TRBJ2-3; a possible D gene is TRBD2 (5 bases). The CDR3 DNA reads as TGCAGTGCTAGTCGGACTGCTAGCACAGATACGCAGTATTTT. Translated, it gives CSASRTASTDTQYF.